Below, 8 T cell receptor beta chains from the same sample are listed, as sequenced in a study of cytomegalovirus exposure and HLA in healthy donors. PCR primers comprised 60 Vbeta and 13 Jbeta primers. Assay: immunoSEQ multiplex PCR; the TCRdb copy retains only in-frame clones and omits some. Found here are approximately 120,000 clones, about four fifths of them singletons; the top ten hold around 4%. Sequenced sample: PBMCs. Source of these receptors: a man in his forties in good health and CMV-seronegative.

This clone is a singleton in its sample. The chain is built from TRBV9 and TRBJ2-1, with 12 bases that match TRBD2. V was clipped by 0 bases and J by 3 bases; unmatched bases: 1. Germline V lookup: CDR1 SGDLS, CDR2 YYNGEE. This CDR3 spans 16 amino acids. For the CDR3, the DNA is TGTGCCAGCAGCGTAGGGACTAGCGGGATCTACAATGAGCAGTTCTTC. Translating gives CASSVGTSGIYNEQFF.

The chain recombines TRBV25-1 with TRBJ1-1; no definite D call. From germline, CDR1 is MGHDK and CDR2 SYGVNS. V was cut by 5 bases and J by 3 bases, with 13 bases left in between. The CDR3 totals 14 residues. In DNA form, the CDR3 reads TGTGCCAGCAGTCCCCCAAATTCGGACACTGAAGCTTTCTTT. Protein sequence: CASSPPNSDTEAFF.

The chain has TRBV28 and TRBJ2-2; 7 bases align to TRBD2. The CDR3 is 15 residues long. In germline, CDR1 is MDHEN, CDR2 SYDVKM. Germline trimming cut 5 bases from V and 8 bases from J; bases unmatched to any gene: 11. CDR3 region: CASSTSSGGSGELFF. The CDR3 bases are TGTGCCAGCAGTACCTCTAGCGGCGGGAGTGGGGAGCTGTTTTTT.

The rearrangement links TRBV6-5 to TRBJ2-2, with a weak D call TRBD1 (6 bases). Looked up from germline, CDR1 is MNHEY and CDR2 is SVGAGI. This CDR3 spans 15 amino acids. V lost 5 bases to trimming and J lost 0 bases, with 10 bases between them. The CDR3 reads CASSPWTANTGELFF. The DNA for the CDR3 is TGTGCCAGCAGTCCCTGGACAGCGAACACCGGGGAGCTGTTTTTT.

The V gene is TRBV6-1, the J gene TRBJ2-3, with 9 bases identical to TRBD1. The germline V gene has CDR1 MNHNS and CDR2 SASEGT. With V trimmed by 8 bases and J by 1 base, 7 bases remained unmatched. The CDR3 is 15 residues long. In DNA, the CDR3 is TGTGCCAGCCTCGCGGGACAGGGACGCACAGATACGCAGTATTTT. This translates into CASLAGQGRTDTQYF.

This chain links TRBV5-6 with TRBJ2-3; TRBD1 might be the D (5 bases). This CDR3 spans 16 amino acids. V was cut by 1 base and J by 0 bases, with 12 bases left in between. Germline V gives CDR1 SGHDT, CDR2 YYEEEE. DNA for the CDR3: TGTGCCAGCAGCTTGTATGAGACAGCTAGCACAGATACGCAGTATTTT. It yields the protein CASSLYETASTDTQYF.

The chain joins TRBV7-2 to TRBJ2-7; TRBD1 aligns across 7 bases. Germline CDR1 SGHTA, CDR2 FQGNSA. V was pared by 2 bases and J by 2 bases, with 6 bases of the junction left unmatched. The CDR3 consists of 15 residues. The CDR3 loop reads CASSLKSTGPYEQYF. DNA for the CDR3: TGTGCCAGCAGCTTAAAATCGACAGGGCCCTACGAGCAGTACTTC.

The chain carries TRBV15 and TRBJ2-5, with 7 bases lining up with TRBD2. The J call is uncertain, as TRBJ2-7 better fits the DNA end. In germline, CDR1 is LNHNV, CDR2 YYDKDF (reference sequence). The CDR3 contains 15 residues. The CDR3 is CATSRDTGEGYEQYF. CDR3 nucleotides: TGTGCCACCAGCAGAGATACGGGGGAGGGGTACGAGCAGTACTTC.